This entry lists 25 T cell receptor beta chains sequenced from one sample in a study of T cells after posttransplantation cyclophosphamide. Here immunoSEQ multiplex PCR was the method, and the copy in TCRdb shows in-frame clones only, minus some. The repertoire includes roughly 4,600 clones, less than 80% of them detected once, and approximately 34% sits in the top ten. Busulfan-fludarabine conditioning, marrow transplant, and cyclophosphamide on days +3 and +4 were administered. The sequences come from PBMCs, collected after allogeneic stem cell transplant with posttransplant cyclophosphamide. These receptors came from a male patient between 40 and 49 years old who received an allogeneic stem cell transplant from a related donor, was CMV-positive, and had acute and chronic GVHD. The graft donor may have contributed some T cells.

This clone was seen a single time. This CDR3 reads CASSLGQTNGYTF. CDR3 bases: TGCGCCAGCAGCTTGGGACAGACGAATGGCTACACCTTC. The V gene is TRBV5-1, the J gene TRBJ1-2; maybe TRBD1 (5 bases). V lost 0 bases, J lost 6 bases, and 9 bases lay in between. The germline V gene encodes CDR1 SGHRS and CDR2 YFSETQ. The CDR3 loop spans 13 amino acids. Combining the CDR3 with reference TRBV5-1 and TRBJ1-2 gives the whole variable domain KAGVTQTPRYLIKTRGQQVTLSCSPISGHRSVSWYQQTPGQGLQFLFEYFSETQRNKGNFPGRFSGRQFSNSRSEMNVSTLELGDSALYLCASSLGQTNGYTFGSGTRLTVV.

The rearrangement uses TRBV19 and TRBJ2-5; tentatively, D is TRBD1 (6 bases). Germline V gene sequence: CDR1 LNHDA, CDR2 SQIVND (reference sequence). The CDR3 extends over 14 amino acids. Trimming removed 3 bases at V and 7 bases at J, with 15 bases between. CDR3 region: CASSIQGSRATQYF. The DNA of the CDR3 is TGTGCCAGTAGTATCCAGGGGAGTCGAGCGACCCAGTACTTC.

This rearrangement joins TRBV21-1 to TRBJ2-5; the listed D gene, TRBD2, was not tested against the DNA. TRBV21-1 is given as a pseudogene. The CDR3 runs 12 residues. CDR3 residues: CASSKEEETQYF. CDR3 DNA: TGTGCCAGCAGCAAAGAGGAGGAGACCCAGTACTTC.

The chain recombines TRBV9 with TRBJ2-1; 7 bases align to TRBD2. V trimming: 4 bases; J trimming: 9 bases; junction bases outside the gene matches: 19. Germline V gene sequence: CDR1 SGDLS, CDR2 YYNGEE. The CDR3 contains 17 residues. In DNA, the CDR3 is TGTGCCAGCAGCCCCCCCCTCCCGCTAGTCGGGGGGACTGAGCAGTTCTTC. It is translated as CASSPPLPLVGGTEQFF.

The rearrangement joins TRBV28 to TRBJ1-1; 7 bases match TRBD1. CDR1 is MDHEN and CDR2 is SYDVKM in the germline V gene. CDR3 length: 14 amino acids. The trim removed 5 bases at V and 7 bases at J, leaving 10 bases unmatched. In DNA form, the CDR3 reads TGTGCCAGCAGTCCCCAGACAGGGACCAGTGAAGCTTTCTTT. Protein: CASSPQTGTSEAFF.

This chain joins TRBV30 and TRBJ2-7, with 10 bases fitting TRBD2. The trim removed 2 bases at V and 4 bases at J, leaving 2 bases unmatched. Germline CDR1 and CDR2: GTSNPN and SVGIG (reference sequence). The CDR3 totals 13 residues. This CDR3 reads CAWSSGGGYEQYF. DNA of the CDR3: TGTGCCTGGAGTAGCGGGGGGGGATACGAGCAGTACTTC.

The chain has TRBV6-1 and TRBJ1-1; tentative D call: TRBD1 (6 bases). The V gene's germline CDR1 is MNHNS and CDR2 SASEGT. The CDR3 totals 13 residues. V was cut by 7 bases and J by 7 bases, with 16 bases left in between. As DNA, the CDR3 is TGTGCCAGCACAAAGCGATTGGACAGTGAAGCTTTCTTT. Amino acid sequence: CASTKRLDSEAFF.

The chain employs TRBV27 and TRBJ2-1; a possible D gene is TRBD1 (6 bases). CDR1 is MNHEY and CDR2 is SMNVEV in the germline V gene (reference sequence). CDR3 size: 15 residues. Trimming shortened V by 0 bases and J by 8 bases, and 14 bases separated the two germline ends. CDR3 coding DNA: TGTGCCAGCAGTTTATCACAGGGTTTTCGCGATGAGCAGTTCTTC. This sequence encodes CASSLSQGFRDEQFF.

This chain connects TRBV18 to TRBJ2-7; 9 bases are shared with TRBD2. V was clipped by 8 bases and J by 6 bases; unmatched bases: 11. CDR1 and CDR2 (germline): KGHSH, LQKENI. The CDR3 spans 14 residues. CDR3 sequence: CASLRVAGEGEQYF. The CDR3 DNA reads TGTGCCAGCCTACGGGTAGCGGGAGAAGGCGAGCAGTACTTC. Using reference TRBV18 and TRBJ2-7 for the parts outside the CDR3, the full variable domain is NAGVMQNPRHLVRRRGQEARLRCSPMKGHSHVYWYRQLPEEGLKFMVYLQKENIIDESGMPKERFSAEFPKEGPSILRIQQVVRGDSAAYFCASLRVAGEGEQYFGPGTRLTVT.

The chain combines TRBV7-2 with TRBJ2-2; 11 bases are shared with TRBD2. This CDR3 comprises 16 residues. V trimming: 5 bases; J trimming: 3 bases; junction bases outside the gene matches: 5. Germline V gene lookup returns CDR1 SGHTA and CDR2 FQGNSA. The CDR3 reads CASSQGLAAYTGELFF. CDR3 in DNA: TGTGCCAGCAGCCAGGGACTAGCGGCTTACACCGGGGAGCTGTTTTTT.

This clone was observed a handful of times. The chain uses TRBV2 and TRBJ1-4; D may be TRBD1 (6 bases). V lost 7 bases and J lost 2, with 14 bases in between. CDR3 length: 15 amino acids. Per the germline V gene, CDR1 is SNHLY and CDR2 is FYNNEI. The CDR3 region is CASMQGRMTNEKLFF. The CDR3 DNA sequence: TGTGCCAGCATGCAGGGGCGTATGACTAATGAAAAACTGTTTTTT.

In its sample, this clone was seen once. The genes are TRBV23-1 and TRBJ1-2, with D hard to call. TRBV23-1 is placed among ORFs of uncertain function. Trimming cost V 3 bases and J 8 bases, with 7 bases left between them. There are 11 residues in the CDR3. The CDR3 bases are TGCGCCAGCAGTCACCCCGGGGGCTACACCTTC. It is translated as CASSHPGGYTF.

Only a few counts were recorded for this clone. The rearrangement joins TRBV7-9 to TRBJ1-1; D possibly corresponds to TRBD1 (5 bases). This CDR3 has 13 amino acids. Looked up from germline, CDR1 is SEHNR and CDR2 is FQNEAQ (reference sequence). With 5 bases removed from V and 6 bases from J, the gap between germline ends came to 13 bases. The CDR3 DNA follows: TGTGCCAGCAGCCCCCGGCAGGGCGCTGAAGCTTTCTTT. Translation: CASSPRQGAEAFF.

The chain couples TRBV7-2 to TRBJ2-7; D uncertain. V lost 5 bases and J lost 2, with 13 bases in between. CDR3 length: 14 residues. Looked up from germline, CDR1 is SGHTA and CDR2 is FQGNSA. CDR3 amino acids: CASSKQVPPYEQYF. The CDR3 DNA reads as TGTGCCAGCAGCAAACAAGTTCCACCCTACGAGCAGTACTTC.

CDR3 protein: CASEGTGGNQPQHF. In nucleotides, the CDR3 is TGTGCCAGCGAGGGGACAGGGGGCAATCAGCCCCAGCATTTT. V usage is TRBV2 and J usage is TRBJ1-5; the match to TRBD1 covers 10 bases. Looked up from germline, CDR1 is SNHLY and CDR2 is FYNNEI. This CDR3 has 14 residues. V lost 8 bases, J lost 2 bases, and 3 bases stayed unmatched.

V and J are TRBV15 and TRBJ2-5; D call uncertain. CDR3 length equals 13 residues. Trimming pared 0 bases from V and 5 bases from J, leaving 7 bases between. Germline CDR1 is LNHNV and CDR2 is YYDKDF (reference sequence). In nucleotides, the CDR3 is TGTGCCACCAGCAGAGATCAAGCGGAGACCCAGTACTTC. This encodes CATSRDQAETQYF.

This clone was observed a few times. This chain links TRBV19 with TRBJ1-3, with D maybe TRBD1 (5 bases). V shed 7 bases and J shed 4 bases, with 11 bases lying between them. CDR1 and CDR2 (germline): LNHDA, SQIVND (reference sequence). This CDR3 comprises 13 residues. CDR3 nucleotide sequence: TGTGCCAGTATAGGGGCAGAAGGAAACACCATATATTTT. Its translation: CASIGAEGNTIYF.

The rearrangement joins TRBV11-3 to TRBJ2-6, with TRBD2 as a possible D gene (5 bases). The CDR3 is made up of 16 amino acids. CDR1 SGHNT and CDR2 YENEEA come from the germline V gene. Trimming stripped 6 bases from V and 0 bases from J, with 12 bases between. The CDR3, as DNA: TGTGCCAGCAGGGGTAAAGCGGACTCTGGGGCCAACGTCCTGACTTTC. Translated: CASRGKADSGANVLTF.

The V and J genes are TRBV5-4 and TRBJ2-3, with 7 bases that match TRBD2. The ends lost 5 bases at V and 4 bases at J; junction bases unmatched: 4. The CDR3 length is 13 residues. Germline assignment: CDR1 SGHNT and CDR2 YYREEE (reference sequence). In DNA form, the CDR3 reads TGTGCCAGCAGTAAGGGAGGGCCAGATACGCAGTATTTT. Translation: CASSKGGPDTQYF. The full variable domain, its missing parts supplied by reference TRBV5-4 and TRBJ2-3, is ETGVTQSPTHLIKTRGQQVTLRCSSQSGHNTVSWYQQALGQGPQFIFQYYREEENGRGNFPPRFSGLQFPNYSSELNVNALELDDSALYLCASSKGGPDTQYFGPGTRLTVL.

The chain links TRBV4-3 to TRBJ2-7, with TRBD2 matching 9 bases. Germline V lookup: CDR1 LGHNA, CDR2 YSLEER. CDR3 length: 17 amino acids. V dropped 4 bases and J dropped 4; count of bases not matched to a gene: 14. CDR3 sequence: CASSPGGWASGMYEQYF. DNA for the CDR3: TGCGCCAGCAGCCCGGGGGGATGGGCTAGCGGGATGTACGAGCAGTACTTC.

This clone occurred a few times. This chain connects TRBV7-2 to TRBJ2-1, with 12 bases identical to TRBD2. The junction had 6 bases not matched to a gene; V was cut back by 1 base and J by 8 bases. CDR1 and CDR2 (germline): SGHTA, FQGNSA. This CDR3 has 16 residues. The CDR3 protein is CASSLGRTSGADEQFF. For the CDR3, the DNA is TGTGCCAGCAGCTTAGGAAGGACTAGCGGGGCGGATGAGCAGTTCTTC.

The V and J genes are TRBV11-2 and TRBJ2-1; D is ambiguous. Trimming stripped 5 bases from V and 2 bases from J, with 10 bases between. Germline-derived CDR1 and CDR2 are SGHAT and FQNNGV. This CDR3 comprises 14 residues. The chain's CDR3 is CASSPALPYNEQFF. In DNA form, the CDR3 reads TGTGCCAGCAGCCCCGCCCTACCCTACAATGAGCAGTTCTTC.

The chain combines TRBV9 with TRBJ2-6, with 7 bases identical to TRBD2. J was trimmed by 4 bases and V by 2 bases; bases with no gene match: 3. The CDR3 is 15 residues long. Per germline, CDR1 SGDLS and CDR2 YYNGEE. The DNA of the CDR3 is TGTGCCAGCAGCGTTAGCGGGTACGGGGCCAACGTCCTGACTTTC. Protein product: CASSVSGYGANVLTF.

V is TRBV7-2 and J is TRBJ2-7; possible D gene TRBD2, 5 bases. The CDR3 consists of 15 residues. The V gene's germline CDR1 is SGHTA and CDR2 FQGNSA. V was clipped by 2 bases and J by 2 bases, with 13 bases between them. The CDR3 DNA sequence: TGTGCCAGCAGCTTAAGGTGGGCCGGGGCCTACGAGCAGTACTTC. Its translation is CASSLRWAGAYEQYF.

This chain uses TRBV2 with TRBJ2-1; D perhaps matches TRBD2 (6 bases). V was trimmed by 7 bases and J by 4 bases, leaving 11 bases between them. The CDR3 is made up of 13 amino acids. The germline gives CDR1 SNHLY, CDR2 FYNNEI. The CDR3 region is CASIAEIYNEQFF. The CDR3, as DNA: TGTGCCAGCATAGCGGAGATATACAATGAGCAGTTCTTC.